This entry lists 12 T cell receptor beta chains sequenced from one sample in a study of blood T cell repertoires in COVID-19. Only in-frame clones appear in the TCRdb table, and some are missing; sequencing was by immunoSEQ multiplex PCR. The table records around 220,000 clones, 85% to 90% of them present only once. The sample was peripheral blood. The receptors shown here come from a man younger than 35 with active or convalescent COVID-19.

The V and J genes are TRBV5-1 and TRBJ2-7, with 10 positions matching TRBD2. J lost 0 bases, V lost 5 bases, and 5 bases had no gene match. The V gene's germline CDR1 is SGHRS and CDR2 YFSETQ. The CDR3 loop spans 15 amino acids. The CDR3 is CASRRTSGNSYEQYF. CDR3 sequence (DNA): TGCGCCAGCAGGCGGACTAGCGGTAACTCCTACGAGCAGTACTTC.

This chain connects TRBV5-1 to TRBJ2-3; 8 bases align to TRBD1. CDR3 length equals 15 residues. Trimming at V came to 7 bases and at J to 3 bases, leaving 10 bases not matched to a gene. Germline CDR1 and CDR2: SGHRS and YFSETQ. CDR3 residues: CASWDRPEHTDTQYF. CDR3 DNA: TGCGCCAGCTGGGACAGGCCAGAGCATACAGATACGCAGTATTTT.

V is TRBV6-2 or TRBV6-3 and J is TRBJ1-4, with a tentative D call TRBD1 (6 bases). Germline CDR1 reads MNHEY; CDR2 reads SVGEGT. This CDR3 contains 12 residues. V was clipped by 2 bases and J by 8 bases, with 6 bases between them. CDR3 coding DNA: TGTGCCAGCAGTTACGGGACAGAAAAACTGTTTTTT. This encodes CASSYGTEKLFF.

This clone was detected only a few times. The chain uses TRBV6-5 and TRBJ1-1, with a weak D call TRBD1 (6 bases). The V end lost 0 bases, the J end lost 1 base, and 6 bases lay between the germline ends. Germline loops: CDR1 MNHEY, CDR2 SVGAGI. This CDR3 is 14 amino acids long. CDR3 sequence: CASSYSTGNTEAFF. CDR3 DNA sequence: TGTGCCAGCAGTTACTCGACAGGGAACACTGAAGCTTTCTTT.

This clone showed up just once. The chain employs TRBV27 and TRBJ2-3; TRBD2 might be the D (6 bases). The V gene lost 5 bases and the J gene lost 6 bases, with 9 bases spanning the gap. CDR1 and CDR2 (germline): MNHEY, SMNVEV (reference sequence). The CDR3 has 12 residues. The CDR3 nucleotides are TGTGCCAGCAGTCCCCGGGGGGATACGCAGTATTTT. It is translated as CASSPRGDTQYF.

This chain connects TRBV24-1 to TRBJ1-1; D ambiguous. CDR3 length: 13 residues. Trimming cost V 4 bases and J 4 bases, with 9 bases left between them. Germline V CDR1 and CDR2: KGHDR, SFDVKD. The CDR3 DNA follows: TGTGCCACCAGTGAAGTCTATGGCACTGAAGCTTTCTTT. Its protein product is CATSEVYGTEAFF.

The chain is built from TRBV24-1 and TRBJ1-2; TRBD1 matches 10 bases. The CDR3 runs 14 residues. Germline V CDR1 and CDR2: KGHDR, SFDVKD. Trimming at V came to 4 bases and at J to 9 bases, leaving 7 bases not matched to a gene. For the CDR3, the DNA is TGTGCCACCAGTGAATCTGGGGACAGGGGAAGCTACACCTTC. It codes for CATSESGDRGSYTF.

This clone was observed a single time. This chain connects TRBV6-5 to TRBJ2-5, with 11 bases lining up with TRBD2. J lost 4 bases, V lost 3 bases, and 7 bases had no gene match. Germline lookup yields CDR1 MNHEY and CDR2 SVGAGI. CDR3 length: 16 amino acids. The CDR3 DNA reads TGTGCCAGCAGTTATTTGTCTAGCGGGAGGATAGAGACCCAGTACTTC. This encodes CASSYLSSGRIETQYF.

This clone appeared once. This chain uses TRBV30 with TRBJ1-1; D is possibly TRBD1 (6 bases). The CDR3 spans 13 residues. Germline lookup yields CDR1 GTSNPN and CDR2 SVGIG (reference sequence). Trimming left V 4 bases short and J 8 bases short, with 17 bases between. CDR3 region: CAWMGANRVEAFF. The CDR3 DNA reads TGTGCCTGGATGGGAGCCAACAGGGTCGAAGCTTTCTTT.

The V call is TRBV5-6, the J call TRBJ1-2; TRBD1 agrees at 11 bases. CDR1 is SGHDT, CDR2 YYEEEE, per germline. The CDR3 has 15 amino acids. V lost 1 base, J lost 4 bases, and 3 bases stayed unmatched. The CDR3 sequence is CASSLSDRGLYGYTF. DNA for the CDR3: TGTGCCAGCAGCTTGTCGGACAGGGGGCTCTATGGCTACACCTTC. Together with reference TRBV5-6 and TRBJ1-2, the CDR3 gives the full variable domain: DAGVTQSPTHLIKTRGQQVTLRCSPKSGHDTVSWYQQALGQGPQFIFQYYEEEERQRGNFPDRFSGHQFPNYSSELNVNALLLGDSALYLCASSLSDRGLYGYTFGSGTRLTVV.

This clone was seen only once. V is TRBV5-4 and J is TRBJ2-7, with 7 bases lining up with TRBD1. Germline trimming cut 7 bases from V and 3 bases from J; bases unmatched to any gene: 7. CDR1 and CDR2 from the germline V gene are SGHNT and YYREEE (reference sequence). This CDR3 comprises 13 residues. The CDR3 nucleotides read TGTGCCAGCTCCGACAGGGTTCTCTACGAGCAGTACTTC. Its translation is CASSDRVLYEQYF. Full variable domain (rest looked up from reference TRBV5-4 and TRBJ2-7): ETGVTQSPTHLIKTRGQQVTLRCSSQSGHNTVSWYQQALGQGPQFIFQYYREEENGRGNFPPRFSGLQFPNYSSELNVNALELDDSALYLCASSDRVLYEQYFGPGTRLTVT.

The chain joins TRBV10-3 to TRBJ1-1, with 10 bases fitting TRBD1. Trimming cost V 2 bases and J 3 bases; bases outside gene matches: 3. Germline V gene sequence: CDR1 ENHRY, CDR2 SYGVKD. This CDR3 is built from 15 residues. The chain's CDR3 is CAISEPGQGDTEAFF. The CDR3 region has the DNA TGTGCCATCAGTGAGCCCGGACAGGGGGACACTGAAGCTTTCTTT.